The present T cell receptor beta chain was sequenced within a study of T cell responses to AZD1222 COVID-19 vaccine. Findings and caveats of the study: Only a handful of AZD1222 recipients, roughly six in all, had baseline seropositivity. The breadth and depth of Spike-specific TCRs increased once two AZD1222 doses had been given.

Concerning this clone: Its antigen is still unknown.

Germline V gene lookup returns CDR1 MNHEY and CDR2 SVGAGI. The ends lost 7 bases at V and 7 bases at J; junction bases unmatched: 3. The CDR3 has 11 residues. Clones were read by immunoSEQ multiplex PCR, and TCRdb kept only the in-frame ones, dropping some. The data show 90,000 to 120,000 clones, just under 95% seen once. The chain recombines TRBV6-5 with TRBJ1-1, with 7 nucleotides matching TRBD1. The sample in question was peripheral blood, obtained on day 0 of AZD1222 vaccination. The TCR sequence derives from an adult in good health. The CDR3 is CASINRGEAFF. The CDR3 DNA sequence: TGTGCCAGCATTAACAGGGGTGAAGCTTTCTTT.